This TCR beta chain was obtained from a study of STAT5B mutations in CD4+ large granular lymphocyte leukemia. This clone was detected a few times. Its target is not known. Trimming cost V 1 base and J 1 base, with 5 bases left between them. CDR3 length: 13 residues. Looked up from germline, CDR1 is SGHRS and CDR2 is YFSETQ. Sequencing was at survey level. Data came from immunoSEQ multiplex PCR; TCRdb stores just in-frame clones and leaves some out. The table lists about 22,000 clones, around 81% of them singletons. Notes on the study in general: Patient CD4-sorted repertoires looked more clonal than healthy CD4+ repertoires, even without putative leukemic clones. Around 25% of private leukemic clonotypes occurred rarely in other patients' non-leukemic repertoires. 8/27 top patient clones versus 2/35 control clones were TRBV06-family.

This sequence was found in a human donor in good health. The chain is built from TRBV5-1 and TRBJ1-1; no clear D. Sequencing used CD4+ T cells from blood buffy coats. The CDR3 region has the DNA TGCGCCAGCAGCTTGATAGGGAACACTGAAGCTTTCTTT. Translating gives CASSLIGNTEAFF.